This T cell receptor beta chain is from a study of blood T cell repertoires in COVID-19. The germline CDR1 and CDR2 sequences are MNHEY and SVGEGT. The CDR3 runs to 17 residues. The V end was cut by 1 base, the J end by 0 bases, with 13 bases between. Here immunoSEQ multiplex PCR was the method, and the copy in TCRdb shows in-frame clones only, minus some. This table has about 210,000 clones, 84% appearing once. The sequenced material came from peripheral blood. The rearrangement links TRBV6-2 or TRBV6-3 to TRBJ2-1, with TRBD2 as a possible D gene (7 bases). This TCR derives from a woman aged 45-65 years with active or convalescent COVID-19. The CDR3: CASSYYGGASSYNEQFF. For the CDR3, the DNA is TGTGCCAGCAGTTACTATGGGGGGGCGAGCTCCTACAATGAGCAGTTCTTC.